This TCR beta chain was captured in a study of cytomegalovirus exposure and HLA in healthy donors. Both 60 Vbeta primers and 13 Jbeta primers went into the PCR. Clones were sequenced by immunoSEQ multiplex PCR, and TCRdb holds only the in-frame ones, with some missing. Among some 150,000 clones listed, approximately 70% were seen once. About this clone: Its specificity is unknown.

Study findings and constraints: As a later analysis revealed, most CMV-associated TCR beta chains appeared HLA-restricted.

This CDR3 has 16 residues. V dropped 2 bases and J dropped 8; count of bases not matched to a gene: 9. Germline V gene sequence: CDR1 SQVTM, CDR2 ANQGSEA. This receptor was identified in a woman aged 55-69 years in good health and CMV-seropositive. The chain couples TRBV29-1 to TRBJ2-1; 13 nucleotides line up with TRBD2. Material: PBMCs. CDR3 loop: CSVEKGTSGTRYEQFF. CDR3 sequence (DNA): TGCAGCGTTGAAAAAGGGACTAGCGGGACCAGGTATGAGCAGTTCTTC.